What follows are 27 T cell receptor beta chains derived from one specimen sequenced in a study of shared clonotypes between healthy human individuals. The repertoire was sequenced with immunoSEQ multiplex PCR; TCRdb's copy has only in-frame clones and lacks some. Of hundreds of thousands of clones in the sample, around 79% were seen once. The sample consisted of PBMCs. Receptors were obtained from a middle-aged woman in good health. Some clones in this sample may be carry-over from other donors' samples.

The V call is TRBV19, the J call TRBJ2-5; 10 nucleotides align to TRBD1. Trimming removed 4 bases from V and 4 bases from J; junction bases left unmatched: 6. The CDR3 runs 15 residues. In germline, CDR1 is LNHDA, CDR2 SQIVND (reference sequence). CDR3: CASSNDRGRRETQYF. The CDR3 region has the DNA TGTGCCAGTAGTAATGACAGGGGGCGTCGAGAGACCCAGTACTTC.

The chain combines TRBV11-2 with TRBJ2-7, with 8 bases fitting TRBD1. The CDR3 covers 13 residues. With 4 bases clipped from V and 6 bases from J, the junction kept 5 bases outside the gene matches. Per the germline V gene, CDR1 is SGHAT and CDR2 is FQNNGV. This CDR3 reads CASSSAGGREQYF. CDR3 coding DNA: TGTGCCAGCAGCTCAGCAGGGGGCCGCGAGCAGTACTTC.

This clone was counted a few times. The V gene is TRBV7-9, the J gene TRBJ1-1; D call uncertain. CDR3 length equals 12 residues. The V end was cut by 3 bases, the J end by 1 base, with 3 bases between. Germline V gene lookup returns CDR1 SEHNR and CDR2 FQNEAQ (reference sequence). CDR3 region: CASSFQNTEAFF. The CDR3 DNA reads TGTGCCAGCAGCTTCCAGAACACTGAAGCTTTCTTT.

The chain joins TRBV18 to TRBJ2-3; D is perhaps TRBD2 (6 bases). V shed 1 base and J shed 6 bases, with 17 bases lying between them. The CDR3 loop spans 16 amino acids. Per the germline V gene, CDR1 is KGHSH and CDR2 is LQKENI. In nucleotides, the CDR3 is TGTGCCAGCTCACCACTCGGGTCGACTAGTTCTGATACGCAGTATTTT. This codes for CASSPLGSTSSDTQYF.

The chain is built from TRBV7-9 and TRBJ2-3, with 9 nucleotides matching TRBD2. The germline V gene encodes CDR1 SEHNR and CDR2 FQNEAQ (reference sequence). After removal of 5 bases from V and 2 bases from J, the junction contained 5 bases not matched to a gene. The CDR3 sequence is 15 residues long. CDR3 loop: CASSPPSGNTDTQYF. CDR3 DNA sequence: TGTGCCAGCAGCCCGCCTAGCGGGAACACAGATACGCAGTATTTT.

The J gene is TRBJ1-2, the V gene TRBV11-2, with unresolved D. V shed 3 bases and J shed 4 bases, with 6 bases lying between them. This CDR3 comprises 12 residues. Germline CDR1 and CDR2: SGHAT and FQNNGV. This CDR3 is CASSLSFYGYTF. CDR3 coding DNA: TGTGCCAGCAGCTTGTCGTTCTATGGCTACACCTTC.

With regard to this clone: The sample contains more than one DNA sequence encoding this CDR3. The rearrangement uses TRBV5-1 and TRBJ1-2, with D uncertain. CDR1 is SGHRS and CDR2 is YFSETQ in the germline V gene. This CDR3 spans 14 amino acids. The V end lost 4 bases, the J end lost 0 bases, and 10 bases lay between the germline ends. The CDR3 reads CASSPDGANYGYTF. The CDR3 DNA reads TGCGCCAGCAGCCCCGACGGAGCTAACTATGGCTACACCTTC.

The chain employs TRBV7-6 and TRBJ2-1, with D unresolved. V lost 9 bases and J 2 bases, leaving 11 bases between the germline ends. Germline CDR1 and CDR2: SGHVS and FNYEAQ. The CDR3 covers 13 residues. The CDR3 DNA is TGTGCCAGTAAGGGCTGGGCCTACAATGAGCAGTTCTTC. Encoded protein: CASKGWAYNEQFF.

This chain uses TRBV5-1 with TRBJ2-1, with TRBD1 matching over 9 bases. Germline CDR1 is SGHRS and CDR2 is YFSETQ. This CDR3 has 16 residues. The V segment lost 2 bases and the J segment 4 bases; nucleotides outside the gene matches: 7. Here the CDR3 DNA reads TGCGCCAGCAGCTTAGGGGACAGGGAGGGGTACAATGAGCAGTTCTTC. It translates to CASSLGDREGYNEQFF.

V and J are TRBV5-8 and TRBJ2-3; D is uncertain. V shed 2 bases and J shed 4 bases, with 11 bases lying between them. The CDR3 spans 14 residues. The germline V gene encodes CDR1 SGHTS and CDR2 YDEGEE. In nucleotides, the CDR3 is TGTGCCAGCAGCTTAGGAATTTCGGCAGATACGCAGTATTTT. Amino acids: CASSLGISADTQYF.

The chain is built from TRBV11-2 and TRBJ2-1; D remains unclear. The length of the CDR3 is 16 residues. Germline V gene sequence: CDR1 SGHAT, CDR2 FQNNGV. V was trimmed by 6 bases and J by 0 bases, leaving 15 bases between them. DNA for the CDR3: TGTGCCAGCAGGCCCCTGCGCCAAAGCTCCTACAATGAGCAGTTCTTC. Amino acid sequence: CASRPLRQSSYNEQFF.

The chain links TRBV4-2 to TRBJ1-5; TRBD1 might be the D (5 bases). Trimming pared 1 base from V and 5 bases from J, leaving 15 bases between. In germline, CDR1 is LGHNA, CDR2 YNFKEQ. CDR3 length equals 16 residues. Here the CDR3 reads CASSQGGAQGDQPQHF. In DNA, the CDR3 is TGTGCCAGCAGCCAAGGCGGTGCGCAGGGAGATCAGCCCCAGCATTTT.

V and J are TRBV6-1 and TRBJ2-5; D might be TRBD1 or TRBD2, each matching 5 bases. CDR3 size: 15 residues. V lost 10 bases, J lost 11 bases, and 29 bases lay in between. Per the germline V gene, CDR1 is MNHNS and CDR2 is SASEGT. The CDR3 protein is CAITSEQTIAREQYF. The CDR3 DNA reads as TGTGCCATCACGTCGGAGCAGACCATAGCCAGGGAGCAGTACTTC.

This clone was counted at least ten times. The chain links TRBV4-2 to TRBJ2-1; the match to TRBD2 covers 7 bases. Germline CDR1 and CDR2: LGHNA and YNFKEQ. V lost 2 bases, J lost 10 bases, and 11 bases stayed unmatched. This CDR3 has 15 residues. For the CDR3, the DNA is TGTGCCAGCAGCCAATTACTGGGGGAGGGCAGGGAGCAGTTCTTC. Encoded protein: CASSQLLGEGREQFF.

The rearrangement joins TRBV5-1 to TRBJ2-2; TRBD1 or TRBD2 may be the D gene (6 bases each). CDR1 SGHRS and CDR2 YFSETQ come from the germline V gene. This CDR3 region has 14 residues. V was shortened by 4 bases and J by 5 bases, with 12 bases between the two germline ends. CDR3 nucleotide sequence: TGCGCCAGCAGCGCCGGAGGGGGGACCGGGGAGCTGTTTTTT. Its protein product is CASSAGGGTGELFF.

This sequence joins TRBV4-1 and TRBJ2-7, with 9 positions matching TRBD2. Losses at the gene ends were 0 bases for V and 5 bases for J; bases not matched to a gene: 20. The CDR3 has 20 amino acids. Germline lookup yields CDR1 MGHRA and CDR2 YSYEKL. The CDR3 DNA sequence: TGCGCCAGCAGCCAAGAAGAGGTCGGGACTAGCCACCTCCTTGTCCACGAGCAGTACTTC. It encodes CASSQEEVGTSHLLVHEQYF.

The genes are TRBV7-9 and TRBJ2-5, with TRBD1 matching over 7 bases. The assigned J gene may be wrong: the sequence end matches TRBJ2-7 better. Germline values: CDR1 SEHNR, CDR2 FQNEAQ (reference sequence). CDR3 length: 16 residues. This CDR3 is CASSLAPTGTAYEQYF. CDR3 in DNA: TGTGCCAGCAGCTTAGCTCCGACAGGGACGGCCTACGAGCAGTACTTC.

V is TRBV6-4 and J is TRBJ2-1; maybe TRBD2 (6 bases). Germline-derived CDR1 and CDR2 are MRHNA and SNTAGT. Trimming shortened V by 4 bases and J by 8 bases, and 12 bases separated the two germline ends. The CDR3 loop spans 13 amino acids. The CDR3 sequence is CASSGGAGDEQFF. CDR3 DNA sequence: TGTGCCAGCAGTGGCGGGGCCGGCGATGAGCAGTTCTTC.

This clone was seen once. V is TRBV18 and J is TRBJ1-3, with D uncertain. CDR1 and CDR2 from the germline V gene are KGHSH and LQKENI. V was cut by 3 bases and J by 1 base, with 13 bases left in between. The CDR3 extends over 16 amino acids. CDR3 region: CASSPNPAGSGNTIYF. The CDR3 DNA follows: TGTGCCAGCTCACCGAACCCCGCGGGATCTGGAAACACCATATATTTT.

The rearrangement uses TRBV9 and TRBJ1-2; TRBD1 agrees at 7 bases. Germline V lookup: CDR1 SGDLS, CDR2 YYNGEE. Trimming at V came to 0 bases and at J to 4 bases, leaving 9 bases not matched to a gene. CDR3 size: 16 residues. The CDR3 loop reads CASSVAPGTDIYGYTF. In DNA form, the CDR3 reads TGTGCCAGCAGCGTAGCCCCCGGGACAGACATCTATGGCTACACCTTC.

This clone is a singleton in its sample. The CDR3 reads CASSFDGGATNEKLFF. The DNA for the CDR3 is TGTGCCAGCAGTTTCGACGGAGGTGCAACTAATGAAAAACTGTTTTTT. V gene TRBV28 combines with J gene TRBJ1-4; no definite D call. This CDR3 is built from 16 residues. Germline values: CDR1 MDHEN, CDR2 SYDVKM. V lost 3 bases and J lost 0, with 11 bases in between.

V and J are TRBV30 and TRBJ2-5, with D possibly matching TRBD2 (5 bases). The end of the DNA is better explained by TRBJ2-7, so the J call may be wrong. CDR1 and CDR2 (germline): GTSNPN, SVGIG (reference sequence). The CDR3 loop spans 11 amino acids. The CDR3 DNA sequence: TGTGCCTGGAGTTCGGGGTACGAGCAGTACTTC. Translating gives CAWSSGYEQYF.

This clone was detected only a few times. V is TRBV7-2 and J is TRBJ2-6; D not resolved. CDR1 and CDR2 from the germline V gene are SGHTA and FQGNSA. The CDR3 consists of 16 residues. V was trimmed by 5 bases and J by 4 bases, leaving 15 bases between them. This CDR3 reads CASSPMRSSGANVLTF. The CDR3 bases are TGTGCCAGCAGCCCCATGAGGTCCTCCGGGGCCAACGTCCTGACTTTC.

The chain recombines TRBV11-1 with TRBJ2-6, with D possibly TRBD2 on 5 matching bases. Trimming took off 3 bases at V and 2 bases at J, with 5 bases between the two ends. The CDR3 is made up of 14 amino acids. Germline loops: CDR1 SGHAT, CDR2 FQDESV (reference sequence). CDR3 loop: CASSLEAGANVLTF. The CDR3 DNA is TGTGCCAGCAGCTTGGAGGCTGGGGCCAACGTCCTGACTTTC. The full variable domain, completed using reference TRBV11-1 and TRBJ2-6, is EAEVAQSPRYKITEKSQAVAFWCDPISGHATLYWYRQILGQGPELLVQFQDESVVDDSQLPKDRFSAERLKGVDSTLKIQPAELGDSAMYLCASSLEAGANVLTFGAGSRLTVL.

The rearrangement joins TRBV5-4 to TRBJ2-6; D is perhaps TRBD2 (6 bases). Trimming left V 5 bases short and J 0 bases short, with 12 bases between. The CDR3 length is 16 residues. CDR1 SGHNT and CDR2 YYREEE come from the germline V gene (reference sequence). In nucleotides, the CDR3 is TGTGCCAGCAGGGGCAGCGGGCTCTCTGGGGCCAACGTCCTGACTTTC. It codes for CASRGSGLSGANVLTF.

V usage is TRBV27 and J usage is TRBJ2-1; D uncertain. There are 14 residues in the CDR3. Germline V gene lookup returns CDR1 MNHEY and CDR2 SMNVEV (reference sequence). V shed 7 bases and J shed 9 bases, with 19 bases lying between them. Here the CDR3 reads CASMGWAWAAEQFF. CDR3 nucleotides: TGTGCCAGCATGGGGTGGGCCTGGGCCGCTGAGCAGTTCTTC.

This sequence joins TRBV11-3 and TRBJ2-1; TRBD2 matches at 13 bases. This CDR3 is built from 17 residues. Per germline, CDR1 SGHNT and CDR2 YENEEA. Germline trimming cut 4 bases from V and 7 bases from J; bases unmatched to any gene: 10. DNA for the CDR3: TGTGCCAGCAGCTCGGGACTAGCGGGAAGAGGTGTGAATGAGCAGTTCTTC. It translates to CASSSGLAGRGVNEQFF. Full variable domain (outside the CDR3, taken from reference TRBV11-3 and TRBJ2-1): EAGVVQSPRYKIIEKKQPVAFWCNPISGHNTLYWYLQNLGQGPELLIRYENEEAVDDSQLPKDRFSAERLKGVDSTLKIQPAELGDSAVYLCASSSGLAGRGVNEQFFGPGTRLTVL.